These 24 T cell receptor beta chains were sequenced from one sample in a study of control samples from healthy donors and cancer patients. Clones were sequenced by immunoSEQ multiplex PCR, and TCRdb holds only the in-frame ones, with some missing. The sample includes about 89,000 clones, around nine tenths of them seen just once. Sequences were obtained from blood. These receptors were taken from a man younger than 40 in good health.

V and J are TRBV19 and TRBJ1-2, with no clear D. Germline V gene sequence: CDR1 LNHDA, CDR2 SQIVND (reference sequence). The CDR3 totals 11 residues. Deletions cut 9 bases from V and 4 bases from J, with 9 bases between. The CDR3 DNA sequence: TGTGCCAGCGGGAGCTTCTATGGCTACACCTTC. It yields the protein CASGSFYGYTF.

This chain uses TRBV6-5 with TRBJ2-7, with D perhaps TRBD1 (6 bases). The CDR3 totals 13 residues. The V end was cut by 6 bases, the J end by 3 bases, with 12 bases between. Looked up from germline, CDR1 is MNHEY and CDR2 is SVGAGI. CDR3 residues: CASSVQGSYEQYF. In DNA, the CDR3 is TGTGCCAGCAGCGTACAGGGCAGCTACGAGCAGTACTTC.

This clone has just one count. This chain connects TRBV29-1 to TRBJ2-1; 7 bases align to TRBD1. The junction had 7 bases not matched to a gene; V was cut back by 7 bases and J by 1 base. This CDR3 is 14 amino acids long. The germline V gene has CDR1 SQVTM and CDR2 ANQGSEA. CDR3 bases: TGCAGCGGGATCCCGGACAGGTCCTACAATGAGCAGTTCTTC. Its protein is CSGIPDRSYNEQFF.

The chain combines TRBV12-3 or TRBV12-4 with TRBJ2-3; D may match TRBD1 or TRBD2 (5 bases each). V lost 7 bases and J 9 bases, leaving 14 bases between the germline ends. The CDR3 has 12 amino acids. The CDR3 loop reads CASNPGDGTQYF. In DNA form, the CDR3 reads TGTGCCAGCAACCCCGGGGACGGGACGCAGTATTTT.

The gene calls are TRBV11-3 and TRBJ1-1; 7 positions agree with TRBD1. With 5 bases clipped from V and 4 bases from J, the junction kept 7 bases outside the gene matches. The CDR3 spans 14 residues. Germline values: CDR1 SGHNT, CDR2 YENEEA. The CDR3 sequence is CASSQGQPGTEAFF. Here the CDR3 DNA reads TGTGCCAGCAGCCAGGGACAGCCCGGCACTGAAGCTTTCTTT.

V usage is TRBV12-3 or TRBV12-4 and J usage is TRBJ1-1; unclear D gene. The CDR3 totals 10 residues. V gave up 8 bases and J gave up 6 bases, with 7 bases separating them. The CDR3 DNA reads TGTGCCAGCGGAGCCGCTGAAGCTTTCTTT. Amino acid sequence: CASGAAEAFF.

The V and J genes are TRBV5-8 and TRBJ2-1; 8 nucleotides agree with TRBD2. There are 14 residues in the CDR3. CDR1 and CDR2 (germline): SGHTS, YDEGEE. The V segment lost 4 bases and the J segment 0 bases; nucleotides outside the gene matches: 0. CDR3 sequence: CASSRGGSYNEQFF. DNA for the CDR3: TGTGCCAGCAGCCGGGGGGGCTCCTACAATGAGCAGTTCTTC.

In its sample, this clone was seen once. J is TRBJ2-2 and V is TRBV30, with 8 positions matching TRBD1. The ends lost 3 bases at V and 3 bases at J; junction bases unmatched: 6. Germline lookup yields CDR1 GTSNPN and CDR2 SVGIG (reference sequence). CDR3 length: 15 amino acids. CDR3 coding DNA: TGTGCCTGGAGAGGGCAGGGACAGGACACCGGGGAGCTGTTTTTT. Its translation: CAWRGQGQDTGELFF.

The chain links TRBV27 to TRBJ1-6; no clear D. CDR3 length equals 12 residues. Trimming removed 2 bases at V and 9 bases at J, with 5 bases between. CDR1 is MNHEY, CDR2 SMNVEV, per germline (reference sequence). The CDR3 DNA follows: TGTGCCAGCAGTTTAATCGGTTCACCCCTCCACTTT. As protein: CASSLIGSPLHF.

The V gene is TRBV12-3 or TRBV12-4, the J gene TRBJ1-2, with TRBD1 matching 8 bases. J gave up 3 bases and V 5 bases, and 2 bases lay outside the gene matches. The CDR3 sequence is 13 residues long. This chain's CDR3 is CASSPDRDYGYTF. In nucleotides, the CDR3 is TGTGCCAGCAGTCCGGACAGGGACTATGGCTACACCTTC.

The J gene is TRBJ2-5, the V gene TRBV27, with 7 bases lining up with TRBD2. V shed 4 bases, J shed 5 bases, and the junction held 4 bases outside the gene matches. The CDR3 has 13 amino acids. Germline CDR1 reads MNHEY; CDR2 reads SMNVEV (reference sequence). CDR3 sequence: CASSWGLRETQYF. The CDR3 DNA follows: TGTGCCAGCAGTTGGGGACTACGGGAGACCCAGTACTTC.

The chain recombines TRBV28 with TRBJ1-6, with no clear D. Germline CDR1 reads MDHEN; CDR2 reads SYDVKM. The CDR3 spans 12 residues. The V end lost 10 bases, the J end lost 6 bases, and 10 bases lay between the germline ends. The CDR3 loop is CATRRPNSPLHF. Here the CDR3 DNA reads TGTGCCACCCGACGGCCTAATTCACCCCTCCACTTT.

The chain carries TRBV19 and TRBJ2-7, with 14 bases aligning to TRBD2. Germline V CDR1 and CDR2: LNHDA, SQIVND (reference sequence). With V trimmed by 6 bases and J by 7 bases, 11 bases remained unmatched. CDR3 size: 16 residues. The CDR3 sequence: CASSKGLAGDVLEQYF. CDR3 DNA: TGTGCCAGTAGCAAGGGACTAGCGGGGGACGTACTAGAGCAGTACTTC.

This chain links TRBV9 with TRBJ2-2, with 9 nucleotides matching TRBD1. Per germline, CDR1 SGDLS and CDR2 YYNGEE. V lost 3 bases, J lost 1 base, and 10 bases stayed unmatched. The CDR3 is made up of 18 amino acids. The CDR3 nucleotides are TGTGCCAGCAGCGCCATCATTGACAGGGGGTGGAACACCGGGGAGCTGTTTTTT. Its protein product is CASSAIIDRGWNTGELFF.

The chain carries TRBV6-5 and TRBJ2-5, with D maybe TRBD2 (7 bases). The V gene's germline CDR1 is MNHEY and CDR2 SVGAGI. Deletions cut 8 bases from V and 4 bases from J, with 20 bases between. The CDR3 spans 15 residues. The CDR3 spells CASELRGPARETQYF. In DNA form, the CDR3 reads TGTGCCAGCGAGCTGCGGGGGCCCGCCCGAGAGACCCAGTACTTC.

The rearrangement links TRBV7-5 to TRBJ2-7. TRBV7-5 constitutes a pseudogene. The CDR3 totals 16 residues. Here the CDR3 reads CARSYPQGGCSYEQYV. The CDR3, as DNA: TGTGCCAGAAGCTACCCTCAGGGGGGGTGTTCCTACGAGCAGTACGTC.

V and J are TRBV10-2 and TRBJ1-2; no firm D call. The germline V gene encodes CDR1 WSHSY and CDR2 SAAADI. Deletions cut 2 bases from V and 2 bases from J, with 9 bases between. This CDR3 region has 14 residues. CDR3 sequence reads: CASSETPANYGYTF. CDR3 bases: TGCGCCAGCAGTGAGACCCCAGCCAACTATGGCTACACCTTC.

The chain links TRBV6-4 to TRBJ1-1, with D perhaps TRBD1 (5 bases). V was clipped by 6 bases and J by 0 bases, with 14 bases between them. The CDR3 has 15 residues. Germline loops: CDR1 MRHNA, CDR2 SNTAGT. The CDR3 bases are TGTGCCAGCAGGATGGGGCGTAGGATGAACACTGAAGCTTTCTTT. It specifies CASRMGRRMNTEAFF.

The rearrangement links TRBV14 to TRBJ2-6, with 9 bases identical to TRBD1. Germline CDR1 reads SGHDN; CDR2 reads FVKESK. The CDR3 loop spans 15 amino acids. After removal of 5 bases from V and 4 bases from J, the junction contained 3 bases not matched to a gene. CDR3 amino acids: CASSDRGMGANVLTF. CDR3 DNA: TGTGCCAGCAGCGACAGGGGGATGGGGGCCAACGTCCTGACTTTC.

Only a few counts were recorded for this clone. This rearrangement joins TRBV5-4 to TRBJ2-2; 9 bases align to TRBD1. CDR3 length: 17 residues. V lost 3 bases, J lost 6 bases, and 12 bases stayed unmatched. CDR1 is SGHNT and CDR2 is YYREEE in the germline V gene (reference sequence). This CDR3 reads CASSSSHRQGGAGELFF. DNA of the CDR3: TGTGCCAGCAGCTCATCCCATCGACAGGGGGGGGCCGGGGAGCTGTTTTTT. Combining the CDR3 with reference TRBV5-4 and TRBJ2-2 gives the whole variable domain ETGVTQSPTHLIKTRGQQVTLRCSSQSGHNTVSWYQQALGQGPQFIFQYYREEENGRGNFPPRFSGLQFPNYSSELNVNALELDDSALYLCASSSSHRQGGAGELFFGEGSRLTVL.

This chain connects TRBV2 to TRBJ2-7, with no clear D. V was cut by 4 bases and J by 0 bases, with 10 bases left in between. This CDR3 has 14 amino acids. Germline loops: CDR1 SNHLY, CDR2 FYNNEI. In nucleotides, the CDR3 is TGTGCCAGCAGTGGTCCCAGCAGCTCCTACGAGCAGTACTTC. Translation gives CASSGPSSSYEQYF.

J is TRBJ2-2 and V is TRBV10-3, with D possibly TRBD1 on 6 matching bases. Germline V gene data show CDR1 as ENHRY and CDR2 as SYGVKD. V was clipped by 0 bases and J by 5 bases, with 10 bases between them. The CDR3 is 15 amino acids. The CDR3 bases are TGTGCCATCAGTGAGTCGAAAACAGGGACCGGGGAGCTGTTTTTT. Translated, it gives CAISESKTGTGELFF.

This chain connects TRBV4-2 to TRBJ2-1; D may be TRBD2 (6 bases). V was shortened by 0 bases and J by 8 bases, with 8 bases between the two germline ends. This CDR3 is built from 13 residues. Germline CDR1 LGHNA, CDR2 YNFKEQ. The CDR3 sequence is CASSQDVADEQFF. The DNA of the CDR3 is TGTGCCAGCAGCCAAGATGTAGCGGATGAGCAGTTCTTC.

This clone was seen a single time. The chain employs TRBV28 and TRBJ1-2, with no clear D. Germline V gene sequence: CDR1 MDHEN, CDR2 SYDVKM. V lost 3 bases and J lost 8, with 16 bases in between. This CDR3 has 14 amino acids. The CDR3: CASSLGLMEGGYTF. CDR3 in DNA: TGTGCCAGCAGTTTGGGCCTCATGGAAGGGGGCTACACCTTC.